The 17 T cell receptor beta chains reported below all come from one sample, sequenced in a study of T-cell reconstitution after alpha-beta-depleted transplantation in children. Unique molecular identifiers tagged the TCRbeta library. TCRdb analysed the PCR reads with MiXCR anew, one entry per CDR3 protein. The data show some 450,000 distinct CDR3 sequences, around two fifths seen once. The sample here was PBMCs, taken before TCRalphabeta/CD19-depleted stem cell transplant. Source of these receptors: a girl aged 2-10 years with aplastic anemia, due to receive a stem cell transplant.

This clonotype has just one count. This chain links TRBV27 with TRBJ2-7, with TRBD2 matching over 7 bases. CDR3 length: 12 amino acids. Germline CDR1 reads MNHEY; CDR2 reads SMNVEV (reference sequence). The V gene end was trimmed by 5 bases and the J gene end by 7 bases; junction bases not matched to a gene: 5. CDR3 sequence: CASSPGTTEQYF. CDR3 bases: TGTGCCAGCAGTCCCGGGACTACAGAGCAGTACTTC.

The CDR3 loop is CASSYVLGGYEQYF. As DNA, the CDR3 is TGTGCCAGCAGTTACGTACTGGGAGGGTACGAGCAGTACTTC. The chain combines TRBV6-5 with TRBJ2-7; 7 bases are shared with TRBD2. The CDR3 is 14 residues long. The germline V gene encodes CDR1 MNHEY and CDR2 SVGAGI. The J segment lost 4 bases and the V segment lost 2 bases, leaving 5 bases of the junction unmatched.

In this sample, this clonotype turned up many times. The chain recombines TRBV4-3 with TRBJ2-3; D is unclear. Trimming stripped 2 bases from V and 0 bases from J, with 12 bases between. CDR3 length: 16 residues. Germline values: CDR1 LGHNA, CDR2 YSLEER. The CDR3 region has the DNA TGCGCCAGCAGCCAAATCCAAGCGCAGAGCACAGATACGCAGTATTTT. Translating gives CASSQIQAQSTDTQYF.

This clonotype was detected many times. This chain connects TRBV5-1 to TRBJ2-2, with TRBD2 identical over 12 bases. The germline gives CDR1 SGHRS, CDR2 YFSETQ. The CDR3 is made up of 18 amino acids. The J segment lost 0 bases and the V segment lost 4 bases, leaving 7 bases of the junction unmatched. DNA of the CDR3: TGCGCCAGCAGCCGACCTCTAGCGGGAGGGCCGAACACCGGGGAGCTGTTTTTT. Its protein is CASSRPLAGGPNTGELFF.

The chain recombines TRBV4-1 with TRBJ2-7; 8 positions agree with TRBD1. CDR1 MGHRA and CDR2 YSYEKL come from the germline V gene. V lost 0 bases and J lost 2; bases outside the gene matches: 6. This CDR3 is 16 amino acids long. CDR3 in amino acids: CASSQDIGQGTYEQYF. The CDR3 DNA follows: TGCGCCAGCAGCCAAGATATCGGACAGGGAACCTACGAGCAGTACTTC.

This clonotype was observed a handful of times. The chain's CDR3 is CSARGLEKRYEQYF. As DNA, the CDR3 is TGCAGTGCTAGGGGACTAGAAAAACGATACGAGCAGTACTTC. The chain employs TRBV20-1 and TRBJ2-7, with 8 bases matching TRBD2. CDR1 and CDR2 from the germline V gene are DFQATT and SNEGSKA (reference sequence). J lost 4 bases, V lost 3 bases, and 8 bases had no gene match. This CDR3 comprises 14 residues.

The chain combines TRBV20-1 with TRBJ2-2; TRBD1 might be the D (5 bases). The CDR3 is 14 residues long. Germline V CDR1 and CDR2: DFQATT, SNEGSKA (reference sequence). Trimming removed 3 bases from V and 4 bases from J, with 12 bases in between. DNA for the CDR3: TGCAGTGCTAGGCGCAGGGAAGGCACCGGGGAGCTGTTTTTT. Amino acids: CSARRREGTGELFF.

In this sample, this clonotype turned up once. The rearrangement uses TRBV7-9 and TRBJ1-2; D is uncertain. The CDR3 extends over 12 amino acids. Germline CDR1 is SEHNR and CDR2 is FQNEAQ (reference sequence). V lost 5 bases, J lost 5 bases, and 9 bases lay in between. CDR3 residues: CASSPSVYGYTF. CDR3 coding DNA: TGTGCCAGCAGCCCTTCGGTATATGGCTACACCTTC.

The rearrangement links TRBV7-6 to TRBJ2-7, with TRBD1 as a possible D gene (5 bases). Germline V gene data show CDR1 as SGHVS and CDR2 as FNYEAQ. Trimming took 3 bases from V and 4 from J, leaving 10 bases between them. The CDR3 covers 13 residues. The chain's CDR3 is CASSLGRQYEQYF. In DNA form, the CDR3 reads TGTGCCAGCAGCTTGGGGCGACAGTACGAGCAGTACTTC.

This clonotype was observed a handful of times. The chain joins TRBV29-1 to TRBJ2-3; 9 bases fit TRBD2. CDR1 is SQVTM, CDR2 ANQGSEA, per germline. J lost 4 bases, V lost 0 bases, and 8 bases had no gene match. The CDR3 contains 16 residues. The CDR3 DNA follows: TGCAGCGTTGAAGAAATGGTAGCGGGAGATCCAGATACGCAGTATTTT. Residues: CSVEEMVAGDPDTQYF.

The chain employs TRBV6-5 and TRBJ2-7, with a tentative D call TRBD2 (6 bases). Trimming took off 8 bases at V and 3 bases at J, with 17 bases between the two ends. The germline CDR1 and CDR2 sequences are MNHEY and SVGAGI. The CDR3 runs to 14 residues. CDR3 nucleotide sequence: TGTGCCAGCGGGACGGGACTCCCGAACTACGAGCAGTACTTC. This translates into CASGTGLPNYEQYF.

This clonotype was detected only a few times. The junction departs from the called germline gene at one end, perhaps through a read error. The chain links TRBV14 to TRBJ2-2; the D gene is possibly TRBD2 (5 bases). The germline V gene encodes CDR1 SGHDN and CDR2 FVKESK. The CDR3 covers 14 residues. The CDR3 region is CASSQGRVTGELSF. CDR3 DNA sequence: TGTGCCAGCAGCCAAGGGCGGGTCACCGGGGAGCTGTCTTTT.

This clonotype was counted many times. The J gene is TRBJ1-2, the V gene TRBV5-6; TRBD1 agrees at 7 bases. V lost 3 bases, J lost 2 bases, and 22 bases stayed unmatched. The germline CDR1 and CDR2 sequences are SGHDT and YYEEEE. The CDR3 sequence is 20 residues long. The CDR3 reads CASSSTTGPIELGGNYGYTF. CDR3 bases: TGTGCCAGCAGCTCTACGACAGGGCCCATAGAATTGGGTGGAAACTATGGCTACACCTTC.

The V gene is TRBV3-1, the J gene TRBJ2-6, with D tentatively TRBD1 (6 bases). CDR1 and CDR2 (germline): LGHDT, YNNKEL (reference sequence). V gave up 7 bases and J gave up 0 bases, with 22 bases separating them. The CDR3 contains 19 residues. The DNA of the CDR3 is TGTGCCAGCACCCTGTCCGGGACACTGCAGCTCTCTGGGGCCAACGTCCTGACTTTC. It specifies CASTLSGTLQLSGANVLTF.

The sample holds a few counts of this clonotype. The genes are TRBV6-1 and TRBJ2-7; possible D gene TRBD2, 6 bases. V dropped 6 bases and J dropped 0 bases, with 12 bases sitting between them. The CDR3 extends over 14 amino acids. Germline V CDR1 and CDR2: MNHNS, SASEGT. The chain's CDR3 is CASSRRGNSYEQYF. The CDR3 DNA is TGTGCCAGCAGCCGCCGGGGGAACTCCTACGAGCAGTACTTC.

This clonotype was seen at least ten times. This sequence joins TRBV25-1 and TRBJ2-2; 8 bases map to TRBD1. Per germline, CDR1 MGHDK and CDR2 SYGVNS. This CDR3 is 16 amino acids long. The trim removed 3 bases at V and 0 bases at J, leaving 3 bases unmatched. The CDR3 sequence: CASSDRDRTNTGELFF. For the CDR3, the DNA is TGTGCCAGCAGTGACCGGGACAGGACGAACACCGGGGAGCTGTTTTTT. The full variable domain, in which reference TRBV25-1 and TRBJ2-2 provide the parts outside the CDR3, is EADIYQTPRYLVIGTGKKITLECSQTMGHDKMYWYQQDPGMELHLIHYSYGVNSTEKGDLSSESTVSRIRTEHFPLTLESARPSHTSQYLCASSDRDRTNTGELFFGEGSRLTVL.

This clonotype was recorded at least ten times. The chain couples TRBV5-1 to TRBJ2-1; D possibly corresponds to TRBD1 (7 bases). The CDR3 consists of 15 residues. Germline V gives CDR1 SGHRS, CDR2 YFSETQ. V shed 0 bases and J shed 5 bases, with 12 bases lying between them. CDR3 in amino acids: CASSLGGTADNEQFF. The CDR3 region has the DNA TGCGCCAGCAGCTTGGGCGGGACAGCAGACAATGAGCAGTTCTTC.